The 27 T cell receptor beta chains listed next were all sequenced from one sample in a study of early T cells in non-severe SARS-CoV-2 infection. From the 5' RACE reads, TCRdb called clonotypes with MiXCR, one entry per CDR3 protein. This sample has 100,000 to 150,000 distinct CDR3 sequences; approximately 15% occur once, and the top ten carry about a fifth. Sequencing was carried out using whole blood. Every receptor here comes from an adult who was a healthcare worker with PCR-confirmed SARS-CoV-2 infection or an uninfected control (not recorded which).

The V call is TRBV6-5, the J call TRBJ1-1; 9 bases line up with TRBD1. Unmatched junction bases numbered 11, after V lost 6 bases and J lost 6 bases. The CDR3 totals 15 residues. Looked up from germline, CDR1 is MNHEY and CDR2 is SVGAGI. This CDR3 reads CASSRGTGPFSEAFF. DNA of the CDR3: TGTGCCAGCAGCCGAGGGACAGGGCCTTTCTCTGAAGCTTTCTTT.

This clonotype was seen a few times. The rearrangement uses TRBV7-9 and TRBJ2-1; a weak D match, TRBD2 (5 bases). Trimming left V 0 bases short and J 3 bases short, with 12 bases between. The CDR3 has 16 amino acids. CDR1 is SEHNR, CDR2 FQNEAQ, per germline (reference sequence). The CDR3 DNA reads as TGTGCCAGCAGCTTAGCTCCAGGACTGTTCTACAATGAGCAGTTCTTC. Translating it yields CASSLAPGLFYNEQFF.

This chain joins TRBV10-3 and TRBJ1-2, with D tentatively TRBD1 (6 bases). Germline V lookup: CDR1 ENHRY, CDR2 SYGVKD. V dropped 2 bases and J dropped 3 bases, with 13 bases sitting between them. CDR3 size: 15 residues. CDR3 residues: CAISETGHGDYGYTF. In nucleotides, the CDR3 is TGTGCCATCAGTGAGACGGGACATGGGGACTATGGCTACACCTTC.

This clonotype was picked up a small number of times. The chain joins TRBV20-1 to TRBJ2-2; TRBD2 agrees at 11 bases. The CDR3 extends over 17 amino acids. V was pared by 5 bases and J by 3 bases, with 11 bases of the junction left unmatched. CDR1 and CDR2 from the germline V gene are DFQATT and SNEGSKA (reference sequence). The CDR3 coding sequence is TGCAGTGCTCCAGGGACTAGCGGTTTTTTCGACACCGGGGAGCTGTTTTTT. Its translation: CSAPGTSGFFDTGELFF.

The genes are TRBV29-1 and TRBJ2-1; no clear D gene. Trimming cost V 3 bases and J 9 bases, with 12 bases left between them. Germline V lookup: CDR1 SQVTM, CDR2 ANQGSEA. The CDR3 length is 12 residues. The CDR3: CSVDPTGPEQFF. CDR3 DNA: TGCAGCGTTGACCCCACCGGGCCTGAGCAGTTCTTC.

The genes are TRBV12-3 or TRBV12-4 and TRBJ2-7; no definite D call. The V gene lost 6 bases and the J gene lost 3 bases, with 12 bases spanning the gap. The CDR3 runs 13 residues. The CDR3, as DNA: TGTGCCAGCAGCCGTCAGGTGTACTACGAGCAGTACTTC. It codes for CASSRQVYYEQYF.

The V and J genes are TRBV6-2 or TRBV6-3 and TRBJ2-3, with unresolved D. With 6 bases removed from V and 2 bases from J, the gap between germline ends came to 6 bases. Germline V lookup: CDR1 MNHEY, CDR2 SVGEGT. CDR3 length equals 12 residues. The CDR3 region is CASRDLTDTQYF. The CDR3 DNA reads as TGTGCCAGCAGGGACCTCACAGATACGCAGTATTTT.

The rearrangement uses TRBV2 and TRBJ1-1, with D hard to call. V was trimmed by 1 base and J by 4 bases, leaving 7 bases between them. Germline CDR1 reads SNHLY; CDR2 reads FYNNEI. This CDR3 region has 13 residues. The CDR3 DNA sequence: TGTGCCAGCAGTGAAGACTCTCCCACTGAAGCTTTCTTT. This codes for CASSEDSPTEAFF.

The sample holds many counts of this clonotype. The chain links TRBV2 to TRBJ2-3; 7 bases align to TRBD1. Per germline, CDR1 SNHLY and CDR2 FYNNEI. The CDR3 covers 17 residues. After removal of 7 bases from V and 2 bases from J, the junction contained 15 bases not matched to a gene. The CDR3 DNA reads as TGTGCCAGCATGGTGGCCCGGGACAGACCTATCACAGATACGCAGTATTTT. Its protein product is CASMVARDRPITDTQYF.

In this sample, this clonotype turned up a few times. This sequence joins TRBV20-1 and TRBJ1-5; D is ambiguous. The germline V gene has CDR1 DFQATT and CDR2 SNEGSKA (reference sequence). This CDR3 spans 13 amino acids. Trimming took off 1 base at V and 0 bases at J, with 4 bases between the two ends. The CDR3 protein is CSARGNSNQPQHF. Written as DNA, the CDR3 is TGCAGTGCTAGAGGGAATAGCAATCAGCCCCAGCATTTT.

CDR3 DNA sequence: TGTGCTAGTGGTTTGGTAGACGGAGCGAACGAGCAGTACTTC. Protein sequence: CASGLVDGANEQYF. V usage is TRBV12-5 and J usage is TRBJ2-7; D remains unclear. The CDR3 has 14 amino acids. V was shortened by 0 bases and J by 5 bases, with 11 bases between the two germline ends. From germline, CDR1 is LGHNT and CDR2 FRNRAP.

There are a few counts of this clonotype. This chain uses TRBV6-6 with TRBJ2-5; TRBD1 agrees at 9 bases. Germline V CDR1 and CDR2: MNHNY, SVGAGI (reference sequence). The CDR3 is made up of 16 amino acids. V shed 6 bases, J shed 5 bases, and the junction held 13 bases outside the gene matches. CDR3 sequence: CASSPSPGQGLETQYF. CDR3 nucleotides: TGTGCCAGCAGCCCCTCCCCGGGACAGGGATTGGAGACCCAGTACTTC.

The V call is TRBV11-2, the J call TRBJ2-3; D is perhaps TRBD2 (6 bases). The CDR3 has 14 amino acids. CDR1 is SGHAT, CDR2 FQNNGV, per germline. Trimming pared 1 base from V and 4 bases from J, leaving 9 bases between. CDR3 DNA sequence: TGTGCCAGCAGCTTAGGCGGGGAATCAGATACGCAGTATTTT. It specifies CASSLGGESDTQYF.

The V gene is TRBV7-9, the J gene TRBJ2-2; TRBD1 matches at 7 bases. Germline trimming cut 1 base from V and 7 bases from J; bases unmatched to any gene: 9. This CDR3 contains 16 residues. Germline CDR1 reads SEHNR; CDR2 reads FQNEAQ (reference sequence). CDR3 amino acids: CASSLDGTASGGELFF. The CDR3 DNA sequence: TGTGCCAGCAGCTTAGACGGGACAGCCAGCGGCGGGGAGCTGTTTTTT.

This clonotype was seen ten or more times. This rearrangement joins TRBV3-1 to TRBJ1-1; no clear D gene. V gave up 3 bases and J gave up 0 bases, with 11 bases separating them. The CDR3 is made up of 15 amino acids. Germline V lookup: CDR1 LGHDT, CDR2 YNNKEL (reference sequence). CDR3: CASSHRARMNTEAFF. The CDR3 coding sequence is TGTGCCAGCAGCCACCGGGCCAGGATGAACACTGAAGCTTTCTTT.

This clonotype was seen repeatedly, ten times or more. The CDR3 sequence is CASSLSLNNEQFF. DNA of the CDR3: TGCGCCAGCAGCTTGTCCCTCAACAATGAGCAGTTCTTC. The chain recombines TRBV5-1 with TRBJ2-1; D gene uncertain. Trimming cost V 1 base and J 5 bases, with 7 bases left between them. CDR1 and CDR2 (germline): SGHRS, YFSETQ. The CDR3 is made up of 13 amino acids.

The CDR3 region has the DNA TGCGCCAGCAGCTTGGGAGGTGGGGCCAACGTCCTGACTTTC. Protein sequence: CASSLGGGANVLTF. The chain recombines TRBV5-1 with TRBJ2-6; D ambiguous. Germline V gene data show CDR1 as SGHRS and CDR2 as YFSETQ. This CDR3 comprises 14 residues. Trimming removed 0 bases at V and 3 bases at J, with 4 bases between. Full variable domain (missing parts from reference TRBV5-1 and TRBJ2-6): KAGVTQTPRYLIKTRGQQVTLSCSPISGHRSVSWYQQTPGQGLQFLFEYFSETQRNKGNFPGRFSGRQFSNSRSEMNVSTLELGDSALYLCASSLGGGANVLTFGAGSRLTVL.

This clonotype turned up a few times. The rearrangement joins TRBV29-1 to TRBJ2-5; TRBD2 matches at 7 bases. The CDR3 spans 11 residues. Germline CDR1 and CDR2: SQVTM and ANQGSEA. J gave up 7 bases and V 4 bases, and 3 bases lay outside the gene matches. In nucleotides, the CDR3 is TGCAGCGTTGTAACGGGAGGGACCCAGTACTTC. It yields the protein CSVVTGGTQYF. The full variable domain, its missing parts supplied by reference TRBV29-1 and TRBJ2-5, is SAVISQKPSRDICQRGTSLTIQCQVDSQVTMMFWYRQQPGQSLTLIATANQGSEATYESGFVIDKFPISRPNLTFSTLTVSNMSPEDSSIYLCSVVTGGTQYFGPGTRLLVL.

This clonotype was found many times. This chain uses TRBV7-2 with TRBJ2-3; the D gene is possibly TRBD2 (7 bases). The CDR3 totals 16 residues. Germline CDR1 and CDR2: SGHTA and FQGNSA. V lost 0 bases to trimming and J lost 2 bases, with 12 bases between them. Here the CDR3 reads CASSLAVRGATDTQYF. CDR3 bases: TGTGCCAGCAGCTTAGCAGTTCGGGGGGCCACAGATACGCAGTATTTT.

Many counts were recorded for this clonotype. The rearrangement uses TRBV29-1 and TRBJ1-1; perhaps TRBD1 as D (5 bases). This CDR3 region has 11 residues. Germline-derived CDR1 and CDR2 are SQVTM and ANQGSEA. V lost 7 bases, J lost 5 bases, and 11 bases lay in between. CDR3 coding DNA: TGCAGCGGTACCGGGGGGACTGAAGCTTTCTTT. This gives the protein CSGTGGTEAFF.

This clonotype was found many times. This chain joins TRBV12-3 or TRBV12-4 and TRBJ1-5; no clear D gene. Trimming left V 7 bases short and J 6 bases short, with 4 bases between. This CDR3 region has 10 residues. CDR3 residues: CASNCQPQHF. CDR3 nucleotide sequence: TGTGCCAGCAACTGTCAGCCCCAGCATTTT.

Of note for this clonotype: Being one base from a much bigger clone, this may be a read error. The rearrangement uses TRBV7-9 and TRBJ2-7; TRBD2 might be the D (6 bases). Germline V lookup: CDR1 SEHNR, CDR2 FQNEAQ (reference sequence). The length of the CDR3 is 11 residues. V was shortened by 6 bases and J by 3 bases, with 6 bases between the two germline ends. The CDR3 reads CASRGGYEQYF. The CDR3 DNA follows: TGTGCCAGCAGGGGGGGCTACGAGCAGTACTTC.

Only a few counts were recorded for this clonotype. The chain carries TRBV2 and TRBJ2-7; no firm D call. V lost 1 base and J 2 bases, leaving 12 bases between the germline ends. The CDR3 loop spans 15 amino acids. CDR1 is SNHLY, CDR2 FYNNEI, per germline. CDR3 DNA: TGTGCCAGCAGTGAAGGGACGATTTACACCTACGAGCAGTACTTC. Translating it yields CASSEGTIYTYEQYF.

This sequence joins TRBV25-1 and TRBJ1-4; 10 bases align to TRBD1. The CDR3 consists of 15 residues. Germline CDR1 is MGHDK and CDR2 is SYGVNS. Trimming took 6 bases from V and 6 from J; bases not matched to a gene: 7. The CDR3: CASRRTGTGDEKLFF. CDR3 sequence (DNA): TGTGCCAGCAGGCGTACCGGGACAGGGGATGAAAAACTGTTTTTT.

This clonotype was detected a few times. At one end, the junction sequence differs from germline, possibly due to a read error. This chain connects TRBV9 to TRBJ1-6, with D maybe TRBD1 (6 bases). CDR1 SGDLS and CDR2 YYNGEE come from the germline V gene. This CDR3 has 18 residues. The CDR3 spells CASSVDPLTQGLNSPLHF. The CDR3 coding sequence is TGTGCCAGCAGCGTAGATCCCCTCACCCAGGGGTTGAATTCACCCCTCCATTTT.

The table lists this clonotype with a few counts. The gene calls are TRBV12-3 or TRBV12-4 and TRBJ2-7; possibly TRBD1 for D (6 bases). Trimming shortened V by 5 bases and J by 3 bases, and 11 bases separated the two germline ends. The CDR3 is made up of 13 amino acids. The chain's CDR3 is CASSGQSYYEQYF. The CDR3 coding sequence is TGTGCCAGCAGTGGACAGTCCTACTACGAGCAGTACTTC.

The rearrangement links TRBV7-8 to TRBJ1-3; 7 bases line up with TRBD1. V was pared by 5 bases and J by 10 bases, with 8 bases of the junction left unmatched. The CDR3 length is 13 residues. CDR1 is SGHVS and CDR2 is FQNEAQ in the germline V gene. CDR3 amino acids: CASSPLTGPTIYF. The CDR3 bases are TGTGCCAGCAGCCCCCTGACAGGGCCAACCATATATTTT.